This TCR beta chain stems from a study of cytomegalovirus exposure and HLA in healthy donors. The overall study: An early data release held 80 million or so unique TCRs from HLA-typed donors. Study-level points and caveats: An analysis done earlier found most TCR beta V segments productive about 87% or about 30% of the time. The availability of immune exposure information extended only to CMV serostatus.

There are 13 residues in the CDR3. Germline loops: CDR1 MDHEN, CDR2 SYDVKM. V dropped 5 bases and J dropped 7; count of bases not matched to a gene: 3. The PCR was carried out with 60 Vbeta primers and 13 Jbeta primers. The assay was immunoSEQ multiplex PCR, and TCRdb's table has in-frame clones only and misses some. The repertoire holds 200,000 or so clones, with 75% to 90% as singletons. Points on this clone: The antigen is not known.

Healthy bone marrow donors made up the donor group. Source material: PBMCs. This chain joins TRBV28 and TRBJ2-4, with 9 bases lining up with TRBD1. The receptor was isolated from a woman in her 50s in good health and CMV-seropositive. In DNA form, the CDR3 reads TGTGCCAGCAGTAGGACAGGGGAGAACATTCAGTACTTC. Its protein product is CASSRTGENIQYF.